The clone carrying this T cell receptor beta chain came up once. Its specificity is unknown. Subsequent to a culture period of 10 to 11 days, CD4+ T cells were isolated. Two doses of either BNT162b2 or mRNA-1273 were given to each participant. The protocol was immunoSEQ multiplex PCR, while the TCRdb copy is restricted to in-frame clones and leaves out a portion. The table records some 40,000 clones, about 62% of them present only once. This sample stems from a study of vaccination effects on CD4 cells after COVID-19. The CDR3 is made up of 11 amino acids. The V gene's germline CDR1 is SQVTM and CDR2 ANQGSEA. With V trimmed by 6 bases and J by 7 bases, 5 bases remained unmatched.

This sample comprised CD4+ T cells from PBMCs cultured without peptide, obtained after COVID-19 vaccination. This TCR was recovered from a human donor who received a COVID-19 vaccine. This rearrangement joins TRBV29-1 to TRBJ2-7; 8 bases match TRBD2. The CDR3 protein is CSVGGGREQYF. The CDR3 region has the DNA TGCAGCGTCGGGGGGGGAAGGGAGCAGTACTTC.